The present TCR beta chain was sequenced within a study of graft-versus-host responses after intestinal transplantation. Across the study: Among the recipients, transplants were multivisceral, liver-intestinal, or isolated intestinal. Following induction with anti-thymocyte globulin, all recipients were given tacrolimus and steroids for two to three years. Study findings and constraints: Early post-transplant falls in HvG clones accompanied the peak levels of circulating GvH clones. GvH clones were found in recipient marrow; some appeared first in ileum or blood.

TCRdb keeps only in-frame clones here, not all; method: immunoSEQ multiplex PCR. The sample lists some 110,000 clones, approximately 92% occurring once. Concerning this clone: Its antigen is currently unknown.

V was cut by 2 bases and J by 3 bases, with 10 bases left in between. Germline V CDR1 and CDR2: MGHRA, YSYEKL. The CDR3 is 14 amino acids. The chain combines TRBV4-1 with TRBJ2-5; possibly TRBD1 for D (5 bases). The source is a human donor who was the organ donor for an intestinal transplant. Sequences were derived from unstimulated CD4+ T cells sorted from spleen or lymph node cells, sampled before transplant. CDR3 loop: CASSQQGKKETQYF. The CDR3 coding sequence is TGCGCCAGCAGCCAACAGGGTAAAAAAGAGACCCAGTACTTC.